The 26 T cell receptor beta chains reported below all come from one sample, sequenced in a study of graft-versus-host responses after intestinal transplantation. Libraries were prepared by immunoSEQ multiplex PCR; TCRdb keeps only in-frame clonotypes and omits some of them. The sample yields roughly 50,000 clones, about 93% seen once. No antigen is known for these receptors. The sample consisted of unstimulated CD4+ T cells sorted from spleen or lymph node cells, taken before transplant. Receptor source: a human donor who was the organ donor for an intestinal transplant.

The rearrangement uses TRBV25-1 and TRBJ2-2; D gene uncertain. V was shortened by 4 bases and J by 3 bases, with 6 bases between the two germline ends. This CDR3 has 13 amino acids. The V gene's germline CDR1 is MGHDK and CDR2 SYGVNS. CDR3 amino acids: CASSASYTGELFF. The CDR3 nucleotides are TGTGCCAGCAGTGCCTCCTACACCGGGGAGCTGTTTTTT.

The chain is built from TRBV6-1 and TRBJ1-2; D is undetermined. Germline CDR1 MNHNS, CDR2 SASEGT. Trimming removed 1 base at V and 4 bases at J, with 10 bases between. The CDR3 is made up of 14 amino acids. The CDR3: CASSEEGSAYGYTF. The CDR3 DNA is TGTGCCAGCAGTGAAGAGGGATCTGCCTATGGCTACACCTTC.

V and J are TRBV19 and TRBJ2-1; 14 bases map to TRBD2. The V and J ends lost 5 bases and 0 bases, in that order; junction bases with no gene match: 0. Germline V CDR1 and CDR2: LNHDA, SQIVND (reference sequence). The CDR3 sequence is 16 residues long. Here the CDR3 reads CASSGTSGSSYNEQFF. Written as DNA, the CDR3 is TGTGCCAGTAGTGGGACTAGCGGGAGCTCCTACAATGAGCAGTTCTTC.

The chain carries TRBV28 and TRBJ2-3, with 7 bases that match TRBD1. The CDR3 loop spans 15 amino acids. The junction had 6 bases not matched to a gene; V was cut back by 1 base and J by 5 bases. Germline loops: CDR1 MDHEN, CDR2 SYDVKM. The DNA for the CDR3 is TGTGCCAGCAGTTTATTTAACGACAGGGAAGATACGCAGTATTTT. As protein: CASSLFNDREDTQYF.

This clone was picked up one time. The CDR3 sequence is CASSSATGVGQPQHF. As DNA, the CDR3 is TGTGCCAGCAGTTCCGCGACAGGGGTAGGTCAGCCCCAGCATTTT. The chain carries TRBV6-5 and TRBJ1-5; 8 positions match TRBD1. Germline V gene sequence: CDR1 MNHEY, CDR2 SVGAGI. The CDR3 sequence is 15 residues long. V shed 4 bases and J 6 bases; nucleotides not matched to a gene: 8.

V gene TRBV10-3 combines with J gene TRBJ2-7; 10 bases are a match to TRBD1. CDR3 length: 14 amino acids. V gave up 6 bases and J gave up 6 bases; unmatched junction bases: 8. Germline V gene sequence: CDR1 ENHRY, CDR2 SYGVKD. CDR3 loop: CAIRAGTGVTEQYF. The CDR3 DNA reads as TGTGCCATCAGGGCCGGGACAGGGGTTACCGAGCAGTACTTC.

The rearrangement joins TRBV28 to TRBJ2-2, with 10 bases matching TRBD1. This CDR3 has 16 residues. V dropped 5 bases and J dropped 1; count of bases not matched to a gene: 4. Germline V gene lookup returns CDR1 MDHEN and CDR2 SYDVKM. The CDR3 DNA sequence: TGTGCCAGCAGTCGGACAGGGGGGTTGAACACCGGGGAGCTGTTTTTT. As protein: CASSRTGGLNTGELFF. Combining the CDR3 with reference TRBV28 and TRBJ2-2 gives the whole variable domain DVKVTQSSRYLVKRTGEKVFLECVQDMDHENMFWYRQDPGLGLRLIYFSYDVKMKEKGDIPEGYSVSREKKERFSLILESASTNQTSMYLCASSRTGGLNTGELFFGEGSRLTVL.

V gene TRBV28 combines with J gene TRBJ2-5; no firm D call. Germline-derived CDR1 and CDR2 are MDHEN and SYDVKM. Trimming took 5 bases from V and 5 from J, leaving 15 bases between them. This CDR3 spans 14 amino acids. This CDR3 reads CASSPHSSRETQYF. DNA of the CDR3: TGTGCCAGCAGTCCTCACTCGTCGCGGGAGACCCAGTACTTC.

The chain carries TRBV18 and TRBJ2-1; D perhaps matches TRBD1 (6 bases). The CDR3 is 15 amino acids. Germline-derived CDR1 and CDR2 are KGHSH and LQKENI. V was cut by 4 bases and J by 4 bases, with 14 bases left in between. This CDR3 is CASSQQGSWYNEQFF. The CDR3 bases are TGTGCCAGCTCACAACAGGGTAGTTGGTACAATGAGCAGTTCTTC.

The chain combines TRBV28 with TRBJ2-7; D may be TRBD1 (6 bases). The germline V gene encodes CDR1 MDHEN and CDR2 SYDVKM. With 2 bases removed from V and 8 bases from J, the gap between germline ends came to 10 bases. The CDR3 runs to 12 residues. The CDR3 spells CASSLQGIKQYF. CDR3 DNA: TGTGCCAGCAGTTTACAGGGGATTAAGCAGTACTTC. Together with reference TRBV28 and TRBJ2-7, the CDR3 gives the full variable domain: DVKVTQSSRYLVKRTGEKVFLECVQDMDHENMFWYRQDPGLGLRLIYFSYDVKMKEKGDIPEGYSVSREKKERFSLILESASTNQTSMYLCASSLQGIKQYFGPGTRLTVT.

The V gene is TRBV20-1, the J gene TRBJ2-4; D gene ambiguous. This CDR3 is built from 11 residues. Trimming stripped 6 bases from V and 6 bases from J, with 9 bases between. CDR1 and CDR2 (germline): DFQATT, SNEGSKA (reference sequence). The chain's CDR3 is CSAVTRNIQYF. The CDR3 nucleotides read TGCAGTGCGGTGACACGAAACATTCAGTACTTC.

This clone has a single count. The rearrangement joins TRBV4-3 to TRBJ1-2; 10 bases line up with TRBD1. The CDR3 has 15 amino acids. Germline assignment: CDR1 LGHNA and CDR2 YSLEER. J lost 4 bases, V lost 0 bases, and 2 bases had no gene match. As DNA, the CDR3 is TGCGCCAGCAGCCAAGAGGACAGGGGGAGCTATGGCTACACCTTC. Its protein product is CASSQEDRGSYGYTF.

The CDR3 region is CASSLGGGRDTQYF. CDR3 nucleotide sequence: TGTGCCAGCAGCTTAGGAGGGGGCAGGGATACGCAGTATTTT. This sequence joins TRBV11-3 and TRBJ2-3; TRBD1 agrees at 7 bases. Losses at the gene ends were 1 base for V and 6 bases for J; bases not matched to a gene: 4. Looked up from germline, CDR1 is SGHNT and CDR2 is YENEEA. The CDR3 length is 14 residues.

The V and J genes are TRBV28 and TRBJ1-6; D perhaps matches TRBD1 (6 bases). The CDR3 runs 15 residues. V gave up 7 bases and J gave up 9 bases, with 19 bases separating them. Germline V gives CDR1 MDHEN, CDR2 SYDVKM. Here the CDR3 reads CASTLGGTGGSPLHF. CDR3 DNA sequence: TGTGCCAGCACCCTAGGGGGGACGGGGGGTTCACCCCTCCACTTT.

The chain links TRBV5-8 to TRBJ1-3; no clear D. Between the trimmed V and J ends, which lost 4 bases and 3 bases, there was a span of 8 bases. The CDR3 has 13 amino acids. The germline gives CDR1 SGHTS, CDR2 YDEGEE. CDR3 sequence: CASSQDGGNTIYF. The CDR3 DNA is TGTGCCAGCAGCCAGGACGGTGGAAACACCATATATTTT. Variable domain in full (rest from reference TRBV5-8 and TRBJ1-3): EAGVTQSPTHLIKTRGQQATLRCSPISGHTSVYWYQQALGLGLQFLLWYDEGEERNRGNFPPRFSGRQFPNYSSELNVNALELEDSALYLCASSQDGGNTIYFGEGSWLTVV.

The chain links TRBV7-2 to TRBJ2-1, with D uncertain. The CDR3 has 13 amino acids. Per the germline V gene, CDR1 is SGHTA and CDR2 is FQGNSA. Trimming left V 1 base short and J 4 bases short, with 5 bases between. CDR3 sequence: CASSLVGYNEQFF. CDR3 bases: TGTGCCAGCAGCTTAGTGGGTTACAATGAGCAGTTCTTC.

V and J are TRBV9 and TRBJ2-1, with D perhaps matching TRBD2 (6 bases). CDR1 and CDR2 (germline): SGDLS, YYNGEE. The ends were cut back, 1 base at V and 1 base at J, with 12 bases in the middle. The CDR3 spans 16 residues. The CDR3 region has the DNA TGTGCCAGCAGCGTATTCGGGACTTCTTCCTACAATGAGCAGTTCTTC. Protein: CASSVFGTSSYNEQFF. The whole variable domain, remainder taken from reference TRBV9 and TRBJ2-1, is DSGVTQTPKHLITATGQRVTLRCSPRSGDLSVYWYQQSLDQGLQFLIQYYNGEERAKGNILERFSAQQFPDLHSELNLSSLELGDSALYFCASSVFGTSSYNEQFFGPGTRLTVL.

This chain's CDR3 is CASRREAVDTEAFF. CDR3 in DNA: TGCGCCAGCCGGCGTGAGGCGGTTGACACTGAAGCTTTCTTT. The rearrangement uses TRBV5-1 and TRBJ1-1; D is unclear. From germline, CDR1 is SGHRS and CDR2 YFSETQ. With 7 bases removed from V and 3 bases from J, the gap between germline ends came to 16 bases. CDR3 length: 14 residues. Supplemented by reference TRBV5-1 and TRBJ1-1, the full variable domain reads KAGVTQTPRYLIKTRGQQVTLSCSPISGHRSVSWYQQTPGQGLQFLFEYFSETQRNKGNFPGRFSGRQFSNSRSEMNVSTLELGDSALYLCASRREAVDTEAFFGQGTRLTVV.

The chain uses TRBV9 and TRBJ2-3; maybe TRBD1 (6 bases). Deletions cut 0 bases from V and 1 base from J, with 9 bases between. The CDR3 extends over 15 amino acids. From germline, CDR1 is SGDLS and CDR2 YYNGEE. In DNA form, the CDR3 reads TGTGCCAGCAGCGTAGATGCAGGGGGCACAGATACGCAGTATTTT. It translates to CASSVDAGGTDTQYF.

The CDR3 DNA reads TGCAGCGTTGACACTAGCGGGAGTTTGACAGATACGCAGTATTTT. It encodes CSVDTSGSLTDTQYF. The chain links TRBV29-1 to TRBJ2-3; 11 bases are a match to TRBD2. CDR3 size: 15 residues. Germline assignment: CDR1 SQVTM and CDR2 ANQGSEA. Trimming at V came to 3 bases and at J to 3 bases, leaving 5 bases not matched to a gene.

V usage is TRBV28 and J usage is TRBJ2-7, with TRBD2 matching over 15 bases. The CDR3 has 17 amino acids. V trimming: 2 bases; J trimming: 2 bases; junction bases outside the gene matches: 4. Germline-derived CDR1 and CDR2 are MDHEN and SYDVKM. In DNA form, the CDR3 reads TGTGCCAGCAGTTTAGGGACTAGCGGGAGGTATACCTACGAGCAGTACTTC. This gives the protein CASSLGTSGRYTYEQYF. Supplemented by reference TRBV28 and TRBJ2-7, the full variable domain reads DVKVTQSSRYLVKRTGEKVFLECVQDMDHENMFWYRQDPGLGLRLIYFSYDVKMKEKGDIPEGYSVSREKKERFSLILESASTNQTSMYLCASSLGTSGRYTYEQYFGPGTRLTVT.

The CDR3 bases are TGCAGCGTTGACCAGCGGGATCTCGTAGATACGCAGTATTTT. It codes for CSVDQRDLVDTQYF. The chain uses TRBV29-1 and TRBJ2-3, with TRBD2 matching 7 bases. The CDR3 is 14 amino acids. Germline trimming cut 3 bases from V and 5 bases from J; bases unmatched to any gene: 8. From germline, CDR1 is SQVTM and CDR2 ANQGSEA.

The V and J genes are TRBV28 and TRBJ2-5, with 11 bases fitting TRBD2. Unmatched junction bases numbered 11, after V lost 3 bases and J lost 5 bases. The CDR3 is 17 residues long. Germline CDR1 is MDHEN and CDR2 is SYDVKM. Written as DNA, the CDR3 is TGTGCCAGCAGTTTCGGGGTAGCGGGAGGGTCCTTTGAGACCCAGTACTTC. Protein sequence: CASSFGVAGGSFETQYF.

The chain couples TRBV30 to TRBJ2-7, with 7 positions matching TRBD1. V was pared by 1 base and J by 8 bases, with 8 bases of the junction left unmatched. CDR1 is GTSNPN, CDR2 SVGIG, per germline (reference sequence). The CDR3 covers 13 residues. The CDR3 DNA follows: TGTGCCTGGAGTGGGGGACAGACTAACCAGCAGTACTTC. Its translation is CAWSGGQTNQQYF.

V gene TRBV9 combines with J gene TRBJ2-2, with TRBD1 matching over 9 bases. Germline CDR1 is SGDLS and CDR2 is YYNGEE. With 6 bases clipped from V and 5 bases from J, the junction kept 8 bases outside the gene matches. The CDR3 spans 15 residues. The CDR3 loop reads CASTPGTGPTGELFF. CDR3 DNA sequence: TGTGCCAGCACCCCCGGGACAGGGCCAACCGGGGAGCTGTTTTTT.

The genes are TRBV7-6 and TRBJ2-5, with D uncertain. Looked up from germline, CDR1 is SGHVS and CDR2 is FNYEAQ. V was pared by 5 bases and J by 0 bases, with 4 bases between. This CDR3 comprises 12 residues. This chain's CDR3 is CASSPYQETQYF. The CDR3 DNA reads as TGTGCCAGCAGCCCTTACCAAGAGACCCAGTACTTC.